Here is one T cell receptor (beta chain) with its context. Its matching antigen is unknown. Assay used: immunoSEQ multiplex PCR; TCRdb lists only in-frame clones, some missing. The sample has about 50,000 clones; roughly 89% are singletons. The sample originates from a study of CD4+ T cells in melanoma. General study results and limits: CD8+ T cell, macrophage and B cell function reportedly correlated with neoantigen-specific CD4+ T cells. In melanoma, neoantigen-specific CD4+ T cells reportedly differed in differentiation state.

The CDR3 runs to 15 residues. V was shortened by 4 bases and J by 7 bases, with 20 bases between the two germline ends. Germline lookup yields CDR1 SGDLS and CDR2 YYNGEE. Sequences were obtained from peripheral blood. The rearrangement uses TRBV9 and TRBJ1-2; D gene unclear. The source of this sequence is a human donor with melanoma. CDR3 DNA sequence: TGTGCCAGCAGCCGGACCCCAGACGAAATCAGTGGCTACACCTTC. Protein product: CASSRTPDEISGYTF.